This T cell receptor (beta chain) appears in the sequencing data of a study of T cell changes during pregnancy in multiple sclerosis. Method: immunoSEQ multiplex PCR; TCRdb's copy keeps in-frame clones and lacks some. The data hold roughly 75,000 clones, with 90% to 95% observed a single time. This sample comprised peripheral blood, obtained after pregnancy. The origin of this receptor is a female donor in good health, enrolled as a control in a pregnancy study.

As DNA, the CDR3 is TGTGCCAGCAGCGTAGGGGTGGGACTCACAGATACGCAGTATTTT. Encoded protein: CASSVGVGLTDTQYF. This chain joins TRBV9 and TRBJ2-3, with TRBD2 as a possible D gene (6 bases). Per germline, CDR1 SGDLS and CDR2 YYNGEE. Between the trimmed V and J ends, which lost 0 bases and 2 bases, there was a span of 10 bases. This CDR3 is 15 amino acids long.